The 7 T cell receptor beta chains below come from one sample, sequenced in a study of cytomegalovirus exposure and HLA in healthy donors. Sequencing was performed with immunoSEQ multiplex PCR; in TCRdb, only in-frame clones are kept and a portion is missing. The sample consists of about 110,000 clones, roughly 86% of them appearing once. Sequenced material: PBMCs. The receptors come from a woman between 18 and 30 years old in good health and CMV-seronegative.

In DNA, the CDR3 is TGTGCCAGCCTACCTCGGGACAGAGCTAATTCACCCCTCCACTTT. It is translated as CASLPRDRANSPLHF. The chain employs TRBV27 and TRBJ1-6; 7 bases are a match to TRBD1. CDR3 length: 15 residues. CDR1 is MNHEY and CDR2 is SMNVEV in the germline V gene (reference sequence). The trim removed 8 bases at V and 6 bases at J, leaving 10 bases unmatched.

The V and J genes are TRBV11-3 and TRBJ1-2, with 7 bases matching TRBD1. The germline gives CDR1 SGHNT, CDR2 YENEEA. J lost 1 base, V lost 6 bases, and 8 bases had no gene match. There are 15 residues in the CDR3. The CDR3 here is CASRTGQTFNYGYTF. CDR3 nucleotides: TGTGCCAGCAGAACGGGACAGACCTTTAACTATGGCTACACCTTC.

This chain joins TRBV6-6 and TRBJ2-3, with TRBD1 matching over 8 bases. V trimming: 6 bases; J trimming: 1 base; junction bases outside the gene matches: 3. The CDR3 runs 14 residues. Germline V lookup: CDR1 MNHNY, CDR2 SVGAGI (reference sequence). This CDR3 reads CASSQGAGTDTQYF. CDR3 in DNA: TGTGCCAGCAGCCAGGGGGCCGGCACAGATACGCAGTATTTT.

This rearrangement joins TRBV5-8 to TRBJ1-2, with D possibly TRBD1 on 6 matching bases. The CDR3 is made up of 15 amino acids. Trimming pared 2 bases from V and 4 bases from J, leaving 15 bases between. Germline V gene data show CDR1 as SGHTS and CDR2 as YDEGEE. The CDR3 sequence is CASSLQGSSLYGYTF. The CDR3 coding sequence is TGTGCCAGCAGCTTACAGGGTTCATCCCTCTATGGCTACACCTTC.

The chain combines TRBV7-2 with TRBJ2-1, with 8 bases aligning to TRBD1. Germline CDR1 SGHTA, CDR2 FQGNSA. This CDR3 has 16 residues. The V segment lost 2 bases and the J segment 8 bases; nucleotides outside the gene matches: 11. The CDR3 sequence: CASSLRTGQGGHEQFF. The DNA of the CDR3 is TGTGCCAGCAGCTTACGAACCGGACAGGGCGGGCATGAGCAGTTCTTC. The whole variable domain, remainder taken from reference TRBV7-2 and TRBJ2-1, is GAGVSQSPSNKVTEKGKDVELRCDPISGHTALYWYRQSLGQGLEFLIYFQGNSAPDKSGLPSDRFSAERTGGSVSTLTIQRTQQEDSAVYLCASSLRTGQGGHEQFFGPGTRLTVL.

The chain links TRBV19 to TRBJ2-1, with D possibly matching TRBD2 (5 bases). Germline V gives CDR1 LNHDA, CDR2 SQIVND (reference sequence). This CDR3 is built from 13 residues. V was pared by 3 bases and J by 7 bases, with 10 bases between. In DNA, the CDR3 is TGTGCCAGTAGTATGACCGGGATTAATGAGCAGTTCTTC. It translates to CASSMTGINEQFF.

This rearrangement joins TRBV6-5 to TRBJ2-3; D possibly corresponds to TRBD2 (5 bases). Per germline, CDR1 MNHEY and CDR2 SVGAGI. The CDR3 contains 9 residues. Trimming shortened V by 10 bases and J by 9 bases, and 8 bases separated the two germline ends. CDR3 DNA sequence: TGTGCCACCCGCGGGACGCAGTATTTT. The encoded protein is CATRGTQYF.